A single sample is the source of the 18 T cell receptor beta chains below, sequenced in a study of radiation and T cells in renal cell carcinoma. Assay used: immunoSEQ multiplex PCR; TCRdb lists only in-frame clones, some missing. The profile covers tens of thousands of clones, with about half appearing a single time and 16% taken by the ten largest. The treatment was: 15 Gy SBRT to primary tumor, nephrectomy 4 weeks later. Here the sequenced sample was tumor tissue, taken from a patient whose treatment included radiotherapy and nephrectomy. The source of these receptors is a woman aged 45-65 years with renal cell carcinoma.

The V call is TRBV4-1, the J call TRBJ2-2, with 7 bases identical to TRBD2. The CDR3 covers 16 residues. Germline V lookup: CDR1 MGHRA, CDR2 YSYEKL. Trimming at V came to 1 base and at J to 0 bases, leaving 2 bases not matched to a gene. The CDR3, as DNA: TGCGCCAGCAGCCAAGCGAGCGGGGCGAACACCGGGGAGCTGTTTTTT. Its translation: CASSQASGANTGELFF.

The chain uses TRBV5-1 and TRBJ1-1; tentatively, D is TRBD1 (5 bases). This CDR3 has 13 residues. The V and J ends lost 2 bases and 8 bases respectively, with 13 bases between them. CDR1 is SGHRS and CDR2 is YFSETQ in the germline V gene. In nucleotides, the CDR3 is TGCGCCAGCAGCTTAATACAGGATGGGGAAGCTTTCTTT. Translated: CASSLIQDGEAFF. Variable domain in full (rest from reference TRBV5-1 and TRBJ1-1): KAGVTQTPRYLIKTRGQQVTLSCSPISGHRSVSWYQQTPGQGLQFLFEYFSETQRNKGNFPGRFSGRQFSNSRSEMNVSTLELGDSALYLCASSLIQDGEAFFGQGTRLTVV.

This clone was picked up one time. V is TRBV29-1 and J is TRBJ1-2, with a tentative D call TRBD1 (6 bases). Trimming left V 6 bases short and J 4 bases short, with 18 bases between. The germline gives CDR1 SQVTM, CDR2 ANQGSEA. This CDR3 has 14 amino acids. CDR3 in DNA: TGCAGCGTGTCCGGGACACGGGACCGCTATGGCTACACCTTC. Encoded protein: CSVSGTRDRYGYTF.

This clone was picked up a small number of times. The V gene is TRBV25-1, the J gene TRBJ2-1, with a possible D match to TRBD2 (5 bases). V was shortened by 4 bases and J by 0 bases, with 10 bases between the two germline ends. The CDR3 extends over 15 amino acids. Germline V gene data show CDR1 as MGHDK and CDR2 as SYGVNS. CDR3 sequence reads: CASSATRSSYNEQFF. DNA of the CDR3: TGTGCCAGCAGTGCAACTAGGAGCTCCTACAATGAGCAGTTCTTC.

The chain uses TRBV6-1 and TRBJ1-6; no firm D call. Trimming took off 4 bases at V and 10 bases at J, with 17 bases between the two ends. This CDR3 has 15 amino acids. The germline gives CDR1 MNHNS, CDR2 SASEGT. CDR3 nucleotides: TGTGCCAGCAGTGTTGAGACTCTTAGGGCATCACCCCTCCACTTT. Translated, it gives CASSVETLRASPLHF.

The V gene is TRBV5-1, the J gene TRBJ2-2; 12 bases map to TRBD2. V shed 5 bases, J shed 5 bases, and the junction held 4 bases outside the gene matches. Per germline, CDR1 SGHRS and CDR2 YFSETQ. The CDR3 has 15 amino acids. Here the CDR3 DNA reads TGCGCCAGCAGTACCGGACTAGCGGGGACCGGGGAGCTGTTTTTT. Its translation: CASSTGLAGTGELFF.

The DNA for the CDR3 is TGCGCCAGCAGCCAAGATAACATCCGGCAGTTCTCCTACAATGAGCAGTTCTTC. Its translation is CASSQDNIRQFSYNEQFF. This chain joins TRBV4-3 and TRBJ2-1; D is undetermined. The germline V gene encodes CDR1 LGHNA and CDR2 YSLEER. V lost 0 bases to trimming and J lost 0 bases, with 15 bases between them. The CDR3 runs 18 residues.

This clone was detected only a few times. Since a much larger clone is just one base distant, this may be a read error. The chain is built from TRBV11-2 and TRBJ1-2, with 7 nucleotides matching TRBD1. Germline V lookup: CDR1 SGHAT, CDR2 FQNNGV. The CDR3 has 13 amino acids. V trimming: 5 bases; J trimming: 2 bases; junction bases outside the gene matches: 2. CDR3 in amino acids: CASSAGQNYGYTF. The CDR3 region has the DNA TGTGCCAGCAGCGCGGGACAGAACTATGGCTACACCTTC. The full variable domain, its missing parts supplied by reference TRBV11-2 and TRBJ1-2, is EAGVAQSPRYKIIEKRQSVAFWCNPISGHATLYWYQQILGQGPKLLIQFQNNGVVDDSQLPKDRFSAERLKGVDSTLKIQPAKLEDSAVYLCASSAGQNYGYTFGSGTRLTVV.

This clone was counted a few times. The chain combines TRBV7-9 with TRBJ1-1; D not resolved. Looked up from germline, CDR1 is SEHNR and CDR2 is FQNEAQ (reference sequence). This CDR3 contains 12 residues. The V and J ends lost 2 bases and 7 bases respectively, with 8 bases between them. The CDR3 DNA reads TGTGCCAGCAGCTTAAACTACGTTGAAGCTTTCTTT. Encoded protein: CASSLNYVEAFF.

CDR3 DNA sequence: TGTGCCAGCAGCGTCGACACCATGAACACTGAAGCTTTCTTT. It specifies CASSVDTMNTEAFF. The gene calls are TRBV9 and TRBJ1-1; unclear D gene. This CDR3 is built from 14 residues. V was pared by 2 bases and J by 0 bases, with 8 bases between. From germline, CDR1 is SGDLS and CDR2 YYNGEE.

This clone has just a few counts. V gene TRBV7-3 combines with J gene TRBJ2-5, with D hard to call. V shed 3 bases and J shed 2 bases, with 7 bases lying between them. Per the germline V gene, CDR1 is SGHTA and CDR2 is FQGTGA. The CDR3 extends over 13 amino acids. The CDR3 DNA follows: TGTGCCAGCAGCTTCGGGCCTCAAGAGACCCAGTACTTC. This codes for CASSFGPQETQYF.

This clone occurred a few times. The chain is built from TRBV10-3 and TRBJ2-5; the D gene is possibly TRBD2 (6 bases). Germline CDR1 and CDR2: ENHRY and SYGVKD. The germline V and J ends were trimmed by 4 bases and 5 bases, with 11 bases remaining between them. The CDR3 is made up of 13 amino acids. CDR3 in amino acids: CAISVSGRETQYF. The DNA of the CDR3 is TGTGCCATCAGTGTTTCGGGGAGGGAGACCCAGTACTTC.

Only a few counts were recorded for this clone. The chain is built from TRBV29-1 and TRBJ2-4, with D unclear. CDR1 SQVTM and CDR2 ANQGSEA come from the germline V gene. This CDR3 is built from 14 residues. The V end lost 4 bases, the J end lost 8 bases, and 18 bases lay between the germline ends. The DNA for the CDR3 is TGCAGCGTTGTAGAGGTTGGGCTTGTGGACATTCAGTACTTC. This translates into CSVVEVGLVDIQYF.

In the case of this clone: The same CDR3 arises from other DNA sequences in this sample as well. V gene TRBV5-1 combines with J gene TRBJ1-2; D is undetermined. Trimming removed 4 bases from V and 4 bases from J, with 8 bases in between. This CDR3 has 12 amino acids. CDR1 SGHRS and CDR2 YFSETQ come from the germline V gene. CDR3 amino acids: CASSLDGYGYTF. The DNA for the CDR3 is TGCGCCAGCAGCCTGGACGGCTATGGCTACACCTTC.

The V call is TRBV19, the J call TRBJ2-5, with 12 bases aligning to TRBD2. V shed 2 bases and J 4 bases; nucleotides not matched to a gene: 2. The CDR3 loop spans 15 amino acids. CDR1 is LNHDA, CDR2 SQIVND, per germline (reference sequence). CDR3 sequence: CASSILAGGRETQYF. The CDR3 nucleotides read TGTGCCAGTAGTATACTAGCGGGGGGGCGAGAGACCCAGTACTTC.

This clone was seen only a few times. The chain uses TRBV4-1 and TRBJ1-1, with D maybe TRBD1 (5 bases). Looked up from germline, CDR1 is MGHRA and CDR2 is YSYEKL. The ends were cut back, 0 bases at V and 6 bases at J, with 14 bases in the middle. The CDR3 covers 15 residues. CDR3 DNA sequence: TGCGCCAGCAGCCAAGAGGAGGGGAGGCTAGCTGAAGCTTTCTTT. Translation: CASSQEEGRLAEAFF.

A few counts support this clone. At one end, the junction sequence differs from germline, possibly due to a read error. V and J are TRBV7-7 and TRBJ2-2; D may correspond to TRBD1 or TRBD2 (5 bases each). The germline V gene has CDR1 SSHAT and CDR2 FNYEAQ (reference sequence). The CDR3 spans 13 residues. CDR3 in amino acids: CASSPTGTQELFF. The CDR3, as DNA: TGTGCTAGCAGCCCGACCGGGACCCAGGAGCTGTTTTTT.

This chain connects TRBV4-1 to TRBJ2-5; 10 bases map to TRBD1. CDR3 length equals 17 residues. Germline CDR1 is MGHRA and CDR2 is YSYEKL. Unmatched junction bases numbered 12, after V lost 4 bases and J lost 4 bases. The CDR3 sequence is CASSRQGRQGAGETQYF. The CDR3 DNA follows: TGCGCCAGCAGCCGTCAGGGAAGACAGGGGGCGGGAGAGACCCAGTACTTC.